The next 6 T cell receptor beta chains were all read from a single sample in a study of cytomegalovirus exposure and HLA in healthy donors. The PCR employed 60 Vbeta primers together with 13 Jbeta primers. The method was immunoSEQ multiplex PCR; TCRdb's version includes in-frame clones alone and lacks a portion of them. Of 90,000 to 140,000 clones listed, 13% to 15% are singletons. Sequenced sample: PBMCs. Every receptor here comes from a female donor in good health and CMV-seronegative.

The rearrangement links TRBV25-1 to TRBJ2-7, with TRBD1 matching 12 bases. Germline lookup yields CDR1 MGHDK and CDR2 SYGVNS. The CDR3 loop spans 18 amino acids. The V and J ends lost 5 bases and 3 bases, in that order; junction bases with no gene match: 14. CDR3 loop: CASSKMASGTGGYYEQYF. CDR3 coding DNA: TGTGCCAGCAGTAAAATGGCCTCCGGGACAGGGGGCTACTACGAGCAGTACTTC.

This clone has just a few counts. The genes are TRBV6-6 and TRBJ2-5; TRBD1 matches at 7 bases. Near its end, the DNA agrees better with TRBJ2-7, so the J call may be wrong. Per germline, CDR1 MNHNY and CDR2 SVGAGI (reference sequence). CDR3 length: 15 amino acids. The CDR3 DNA reads as TGTGCCAGCAGTTACTCGATGAACAGGGGCGACGAGCAGTACTTC. Protein sequence: CASSYSMNRGDEQYF.

There are a few counts of this clone. This chain connects TRBV7-2 to TRBJ2-7, with 11 bases identical to TRBD2. J was trimmed by 3 bases and V by 4 bases; bases with no gene match: 8. CDR3 length equals 16 residues. The germline V gene has CDR1 SGHTA and CDR2 FQGNSA. DNA for the CDR3: TGTGCCAGCAGCTGGCTGACTAGCGGGATTGTCTACGAGCAGTACTTC. Its protein is CASSWLTSGIVYEQYF.

This clone was counted only a few times. The same CDR3 arises from other DNA sequences in this sample as well. Here the CDR3 reads CASSYGDSLNTEAFF. Here the CDR3 DNA reads TGTGCCAGCAGTTACGGGGACAGCTTAAACACTGAAGCTTTCTTT. The J gene is TRBJ1-1, the V gene TRBV6-5; TRBD1 matches at 7 bases. V shed 2 bases, J shed 2 bases, and the junction held 5 bases outside the gene matches. The CDR3 covers 15 residues. Per the germline V gene, CDR1 is MNHEY and CDR2 is SVGAGI.

This clone came up a few times. This chain connects TRBV7-9 to TRBJ1-3; D remains ambiguous. Germline assignment: CDR1 SEHNR and CDR2 FQNEAQ (reference sequence). V shed 8 bases and J shed 0 bases, with 11 bases lying between them. The length of the CDR3 is 14 residues. The CDR3 DNA is TGTGCCAGCGGAACACGGAGCTCTGGAAACACCATATATTTT. This codes for CASGTRSSGNTIYF.

This clone was observed a handful of times. The chain joins TRBV9 to TRBJ2-3, with a possible D match to TRBD2 (6 bases). Trimming left V 2 bases short and J 1 base short, with 8 bases between. The CDR3 totals 14 residues. Germline V gene data show CDR1 as SGDLS and CDR2 as YYNGEE. The CDR3 region is CASSVSGGTDTQYF. The CDR3 DNA reads as TGTGCCAGCAGCGTTAGCGGAGGCACAGATACGCAGTATTTT. Combining the CDR3 with reference TRBV9 and TRBJ2-3 gives the whole variable domain DSGVTQTPKHLITATGQRVTLRCSPRSGDLSVYWYQQSLDQGLQFLIQYYNGEERAKGNILERFSAQQFPDLHSELNLSSLELGDSALYFCASSVSGGTDTQYFGPGTRLTVL.